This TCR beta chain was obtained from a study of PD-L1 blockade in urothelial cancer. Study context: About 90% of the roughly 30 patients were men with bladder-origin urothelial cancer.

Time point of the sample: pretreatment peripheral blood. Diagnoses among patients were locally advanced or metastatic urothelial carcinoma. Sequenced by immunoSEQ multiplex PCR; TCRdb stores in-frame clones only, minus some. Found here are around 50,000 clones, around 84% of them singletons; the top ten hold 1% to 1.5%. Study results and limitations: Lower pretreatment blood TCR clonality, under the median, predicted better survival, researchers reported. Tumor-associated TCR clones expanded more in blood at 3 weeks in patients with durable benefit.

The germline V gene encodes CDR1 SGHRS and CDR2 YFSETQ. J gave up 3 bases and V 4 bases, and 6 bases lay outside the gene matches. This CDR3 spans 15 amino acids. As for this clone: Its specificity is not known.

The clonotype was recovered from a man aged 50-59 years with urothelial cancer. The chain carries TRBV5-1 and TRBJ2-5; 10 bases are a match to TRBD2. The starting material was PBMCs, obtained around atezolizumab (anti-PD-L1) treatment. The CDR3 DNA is TGCGCCAGCAGCCATTATGGACTAGCGGAAGAGACCCAGTACTTC. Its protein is CASSHYGLAEETQYF. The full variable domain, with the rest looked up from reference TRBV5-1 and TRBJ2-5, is KAGVTQTPRYLIKTRGQQVTLSCSPISGHRSVSWYQQTPGQGLQFLFEYFSETQRNKGNFPGRFSGRQFSNSRSEMNVSTLELGDSALYLCASSHYGLAEETQYFGPGTRLLVL.